The 29 T cell receptor beta chains listed next were all sequenced from one sample in a study of T cell changes during pregnancy in multiple sclerosis. TCRdb's copy holds only in-frame clones and misses some; the assay was immunoSEQ multiplex PCR. Altogether tens of thousands of clones are present, about 90% being singletons, with the ten largest covering roughly 3%. The starting material was peripheral blood, obtained in the second trimester of pregnancy. The receptors here all came from a female donor in good health, enrolled as a control in a pregnancy study.

The chain is built from TRBV11-2 and TRBJ2-1, with TRBD2 matching 15 bases. This CDR3 spans 16 amino acids. The J segment lost 7 bases and the V segment lost 5 bases, leaving 6 bases of the junction unmatched. Germline V gene sequence: CDR1 SGHAT, CDR2 FQNNGV. CDR3 DNA: TGTGCCAGCAGCGGTAGAGGGACTAGCGGGGGGAATGAGCAGTTCTTC. Amino acid sequence: CASSGRGTSGGNEQFF.

The chain employs TRBV11-2 and TRBJ2-3; 8 bases align to TRBD2. The CDR3 is 18 residues long. Germline trimming cut 0 bases from V and 0 bases from J; bases unmatched to any gene: 8. Germline CDR1 is SGHAT and CDR2 is FQNNGV. Here the CDR3 reads CASSLEPIAGRSTDTQYF. CDR3 nucleotides: TGTGCCAGCAGCTTAGAGCCGATAGCGGGACGCAGCACAGATACGCAGTATTTT.

The J gene is TRBJ2-7, the V gene TRBV27, with 7 nucleotides matching TRBD2. V lost 5 bases and J lost 3; bases outside the gene matches: 4. From germline, CDR1 is MNHEY and CDR2 SMNVEV (reference sequence). The CDR3 runs to 13 residues. The CDR3 DNA reads as TGTGCCAGCAGTGCCCGCGGGAGCTACGAGCAGTACTTC. It translates to CASSARGSYEQYF.

This clone was found once. The V and J genes are TRBV10-3 and TRBJ2-7, with 9 bases aligning to TRBD2. V was clipped by 10 bases and J by 1 base; unmatched bases: 17. Germline V gene lookup returns CDR1 ENHRY and CDR2 SYGVKD. The CDR3 is 17 amino acids. Here the CDR3 DNA reads TGTGCCACCGCAGGGGCTAGCGGGAAGACGACATCCTACGAGCAGTACTTC. Its protein is CATAGASGKTTSYEQYF.

V is TRBV7-9 and J is TRBJ1-4, with D possibly being TRBD1 (6 bases). This CDR3 is built from 15 residues. CDR1 is SEHNR, CDR2 FQNEAQ, per germline (reference sequence). V shed 5 bases and J shed 7 bases, with 17 bases lying between them. The CDR3 here is CASSRTRGAVEKLFF. CDR3 DNA sequence: TGTGCCAGCAGCCGCACCAGGGGAGCGGTTGAAAAACTGTTTTTT.

The rearrangement uses TRBV7-2 and TRBJ2-1; 16 bases map to TRBD2. V dropped 5 bases and J dropped 12; count of bases not matched to a gene: 4. Germline values: CDR1 SGHTA, CDR2 FQGNSA. CDR3 length: 14 amino acids. The CDR3 spells CASSTGLAGGTQFF. DNA of the CDR3: TGTGCCAGCAGCACGGGACTAGCGGGAGGGACGCAGTTCTTC.

The chain is built from TRBV4-3 and TRBJ1-1; no clear D. CDR3 size: 15 residues. Germline V gene sequence: CDR1 LGHNA, CDR2 YSLEER. V was shortened by 1 base and J by 1 base, with 10 bases between the two germline ends. CDR3 DNA: TGCGCCAGCAGCCAAGGCCGACATTGGAACACTGAAGCTTTCTTT. Residues: CASSQGRHWNTEAFF.

The chain couples TRBV15 to TRBJ2-7, with D possibly being TRBD1 (6 bases). V lost 3 bases to trimming and J lost 6 bases, with 15 bases between them. The CDR3 runs 14 residues. From germline, CDR1 is LNHNV and CDR2 YYDKDF (reference sequence). DNA for the CDR3: TGTGCCACCAGCAGGGCAGGGGCTATTGCCGAGCAGTACTTC. As protein: CATSRAGAIAEQYF.

This clone was recorded only once. This rearrangement joins TRBV4-2 to TRBJ2-1, with 7 positions matching TRBD1. V dropped 4 bases and J dropped 8; count of bases not matched to a gene: 11. Germline CDR1 LGHNA, CDR2 YNFKEQ. This CDR3 has 15 amino acids. The CDR3 sequence is CASSPQGELPDEQFF. The CDR3 DNA follows: TGTGCCAGCAGCCCCCAGGGGGAACTCCCCGATGAGCAGTTCTTC.

V is TRBV7-9 and J is TRBJ1-2, with 8 bases fitting TRBD1. V lost 5 bases and J lost 8; bases outside the gene matches: 10. CDR3 length: 14 residues. CDR1 is SEHNR, CDR2 FQNEAQ, per germline (reference sequence). The chain's CDR3 is CASSLGGNRGGYTF. The CDR3, as DNA: TGTGCCAGCAGCCTGGGCGGGAACAGGGGGGGCTACACCTTC. The full variable domain, in which reference TRBV7-9 and TRBJ1-2 provide the parts outside the CDR3, is DTGVSQNPRHKITKRGQNVTFRCDPISEHNRLYWYRQTLGQGPEFLTYFQNEAQLEKSRLLSDRFSAERPKGSFSTLEIQRTEQGDSAMYLCASSLGGNRGGYTFGSGTRLTVV.

V is TRBV9 and J is TRBJ1-5; 9 bases align to TRBD1. Germline CDR1 reads SGDLS; CDR2 reads YYNGEE. This CDR3 region has 15 residues. V was pared by 0 bases and J by 6 bases, with 4 bases of the junction left unmatched. The CDR3 sequence: CASSVGGQGGQPQHF. The CDR3 DNA reads as TGTGCCAGCAGCGTAGGGGGACAGGGCGGTCAGCCCCAGCATTTT.

The genes are TRBV27 and TRBJ1-1, with 7 bases fitting TRBD1. CDR1 and CDR2 (germline): MNHEY, SMNVEV (reference sequence). This CDR3 contains 16 residues. The J segment lost 1 base and the V segment lost 0 bases, leaving 5 bases of the junction unmatched. The CDR3 DNA sequence: TGTGCCAGCAGTTTATCAATCGGGACAGCGAACACTGAAGCTTTCTTT. As protein: CASSLSIGTANTEAFF.

The CDR3 protein is CASSLVQGQTYEQYF. For the CDR3, the DNA is TGTGCCAGCAGCTTAGTCCAGGGACAAACCTACGAGCAGTACTTC. The gene calls are TRBV11-2 and TRBJ2-7, with a possible D match to TRBD1 (6 bases). The CDR3 contains 15 residues. V lost 1 base and J lost 2, with 12 bases in between. Germline CDR1 and CDR2: SGHAT and FQNNGV.

The genes are TRBV6-6 and TRBJ2-2, with TRBD2 as a possible D gene (6 bases). Germline assignment: CDR1 MNHNY and CDR2 SVGAGI (reference sequence). The CDR3 loop spans 14 amino acids. V gave up 8 bases and J gave up 1 base, with 11 bases separating them. CDR3 residues: CASGGLLNTGELFF. In DNA, the CDR3 is TGTGCCAGCGGGGGACTCCTGAACACCGGGGAGCTGTTTTTT.

This clone has more than one count but fewer than ten. This sequence joins TRBV6-4 and TRBJ2-3; 9 bases are a match to TRBD2. The CDR3 runs to 15 residues. V lost 4 bases to trimming and J lost 4 bases; unmatched junction nucleotides: 6. CDR1 and CDR2 from the germline V gene are MRHNA and SNTAGT. CDR3 DNA sequence: TGTGCCAGCAGTGTAGGTAGCGGGGGATCAGATACGCAGTATTTT. Residues: CASSVGSGGSDTQYF.

The chain employs TRBV7-5 and TRBJ2-7; TRBD2 is the table's D call and was not checked against the DNA. TRBV7-5 is annotated as a pseudogene. This CDR3 spans 16 amino acids. Written as DNA, the CDR3 is TGTGCCAGAAGCGTCAGCGGGGGGGCCCTAAACTACGAGCAGTACTTC. Amino acid sequence: CARSVSGGALNYEQYF.

This rearrangement joins TRBV28 to TRBJ1-1; D perhaps matches TRBD1 (5 bases). The germline CDR1 and CDR2 sequences are MDHEN and SYDVKM. V lost 4 bases, J lost 11 bases, and 11 bases lay in between. CDR3 length: 11 amino acids. In nucleotides, the CDR3 is TGTGCCAGCAGTTCCCGATCAGGGGCTTTCTTT. It is translated as CASSSRSGAFF.

This clone showed up just a few times. The gene calls are TRBV10-3 and TRBJ1-4, with 7 positions matching TRBD1. Germline V gene sequence: CDR1 ENHRY, CDR2 SYGVKD. Trimming removed 8 bases from V and 7 bases from J; junction bases left unmatched: 10. This CDR3 has 14 amino acids. CDR3 in DNA: TGTGCCATCGGACGACAGGGTTCAGGTGAAAAACTGTTTTTT. Translation: CAIGRQGSGEKLFF.

The V call is TRBV6-5, the J call TRBJ2-3; 8 bases align to TRBD2. The CDR3 sequence is 15 residues long. Germline V gene lookup returns CDR1 MNHEY and CDR2 SVGAGI. The J segment lost 5 bases and the V segment lost 2 bases, leaving 6 bases of the junction unmatched. CDR3 in DNA: TGTGCCAGCAGTTACAAGCGGGGGTTGGTAGATACGCAGTATTTT. It encodes CASSYKRGLVDTQYF.

The chain has TRBV7-9 and TRBJ2-7; D is possibly TRBD2 (6 bases). The CDR3 has 15 amino acids. V lost 1 base to trimming and J lost 6 bases, with 16 bases between them. The germline V gene has CDR1 SEHNR and CDR2 FQNEAQ (reference sequence). CDR3 in amino acids: CASSLVEGGFGEQYF. The DNA of the CDR3 is TGTGCCAGCAGCTTAGTTGAGGGAGGTTTTGGCGAGCAGTACTTC.

This chain uses TRBV7-6 with TRBJ1-2, with 10 bases identical to TRBD1. In germline, CDR1 is SGHVS, CDR2 FNYEAQ. J was trimmed by 4 bases and V by 2 bases; bases with no gene match: 4. The CDR3 covers 15 residues. CDR3 nucleotides: TGTGCCAGCAGCTTAAGACAGGGGGCGTCCTATGGCTACACCTTC. Translated: CASSLRQGASYGYTF.

The chain employs TRBV18 and TRBJ2-7, with 7 bases matching TRBD1. The CDR3 length is 15 residues. V lost 0 bases, J lost 0 bases, and 2 bases stayed unmatched. Germline CDR1 reads KGHSH; CDR2 reads LQKENI. The CDR3 DNA reads TGTGCCAGCTCACCACCAACAGGGGACTCCTACGAGCAGTACTTC. It codes for CASSPPTGDSYEQYF. Full variable domain (rest looked up from reference TRBV18 and TRBJ2-7): NAGVMQNPRHLVRRRGQEARLRCSPMKGHSHVYWYRQLPEEGLKFMVYLQKENIIDESGMPKERFSAEFPKEGPSILRIQQVVRGDSAAYFCASSPPTGDSYEQYFGPGTRLTVT.

This clone has a handful of counts. The rearrangement uses TRBV7-6 and TRBJ1-1; the match to TRBD1 covers 9 bases. Looked up from germline, CDR1 is SGHVS and CDR2 is FNYEAQ. Trimming removed 5 bases from V and 6 bases from J; junction bases left unmatched: 10. The CDR3 length is 15 residues. The DNA of the CDR3 is TGTGCCAGCAGCCTTGGGACAGGGTACGGATCTGAAGCTTTCTTT. This codes for CASSLGTGYGSEAFF.

The gene calls are TRBV19 and TRBJ2-5; tentatively, D is TRBD1 (8 bases). V lost 2 bases, J lost 4 bases, and 17 bases lay in between. From germline, CDR1 is LNHDA and CDR2 SQIVND (reference sequence). The CDR3 totals 16 residues. The CDR3 is CASSINRGRAGETQYF. DNA for the CDR3: TGTGCCAGTAGTATAAACAGGGGGAGGGCTGGAGAGACCCAGTACTTC.

This chain joins TRBV7-3 and TRBJ2-1; 12 bases agree with TRBD2. Germline V gene lookup returns CDR1 SGHTA and CDR2 FQGTGA. V was clipped by 5 bases and J by 6 bases; unmatched bases: 20. The CDR3 sequence is 20 residues long. CDR3 sequence: CASSKMRDRGLAGGGNEQFF. Written as DNA, the CDR3 is TGTGCCAGCAGCAAAATGCGGGACAGGGGTCTAGCGGGGGGGGGCAATGAGCAGTTCTTC.

This sequence joins TRBV9 and TRBJ2-2; TRBD2 might be the D (7 bases). The CDR3 sequence is 14 residues long. The V end lost 4 bases, the J end lost 6 bases, and 13 bases lay between the germline ends. In germline, CDR1 is SGDLS, CDR2 YYNGEE. Here the CDR3 DNA reads TGTGCCAGCAGCATGAGGGGGGGATCCGGGGAGCTGTTTTTT. It is translated as CASSMRGGSGELFF.

The chain has TRBV7-9 and TRBJ1-1; D gene unclear. Germline CDR1 and CDR2: SEHNR and FQNEAQ (reference sequence). V was clipped by 6 bases and J by 0 bases, with 26 bases between them. CDR3 length equals 19 residues. CDR3 sequence reads: CASSLGGFEGLAMNTEAFF. CDR3 bases: TGTGCCAGCAGTCTAGGCGGTTTCGAGGGATTGGCAATGAACACTGAAGCTTTCTTT.

This clone came up once. The rearrangement links TRBV28 to TRBJ1-2; 8 bases are a match to TRBD1. Trimming removed 4 bases from V and 3 bases from J; junction bases left unmatched: 13. CDR1 and CDR2 from the germline V gene are MDHEN and SYDVKM. This CDR3 comprises 17 residues. CDR3 coding DNA: TGTGCCAGCAGTTCCACAGGGGGGGTACTCAGTCACTATGGCTACACCTTC. Protein: CASSSTGGVLSHYGYTF.

This sequence joins TRBV14 and TRBJ2-3; D may be TRBD2 (6 bases). The CDR3 is 15 residues long. Germline CDR1 and CDR2: SGHDN and FVKESK. The V end was cut by 3 bases, the J end by 0 bases, with 10 bases between. This CDR3 reads CASSQLSGSTDTQYF. CDR3 DNA sequence: TGTGCCAGCAGCCAGTTAAGCGGGAGCACAGATACGCAGTATTTT.